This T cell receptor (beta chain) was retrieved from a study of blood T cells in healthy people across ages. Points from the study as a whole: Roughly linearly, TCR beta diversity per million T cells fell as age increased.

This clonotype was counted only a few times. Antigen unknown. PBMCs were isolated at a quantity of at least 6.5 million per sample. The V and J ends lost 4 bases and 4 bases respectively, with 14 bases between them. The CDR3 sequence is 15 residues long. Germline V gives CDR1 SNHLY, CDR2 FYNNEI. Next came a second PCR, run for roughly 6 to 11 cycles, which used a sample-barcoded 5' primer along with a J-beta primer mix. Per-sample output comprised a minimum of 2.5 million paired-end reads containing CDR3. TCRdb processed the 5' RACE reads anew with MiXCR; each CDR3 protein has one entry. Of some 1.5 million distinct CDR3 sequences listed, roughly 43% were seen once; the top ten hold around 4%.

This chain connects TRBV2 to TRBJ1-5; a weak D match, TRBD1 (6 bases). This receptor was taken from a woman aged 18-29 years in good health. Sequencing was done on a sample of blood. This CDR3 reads CASSAQGIMNQPQHF. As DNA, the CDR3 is TGTGCCAGCAGTGCACAGGGTATTATGAATCAGCCCCAGCATTTT.